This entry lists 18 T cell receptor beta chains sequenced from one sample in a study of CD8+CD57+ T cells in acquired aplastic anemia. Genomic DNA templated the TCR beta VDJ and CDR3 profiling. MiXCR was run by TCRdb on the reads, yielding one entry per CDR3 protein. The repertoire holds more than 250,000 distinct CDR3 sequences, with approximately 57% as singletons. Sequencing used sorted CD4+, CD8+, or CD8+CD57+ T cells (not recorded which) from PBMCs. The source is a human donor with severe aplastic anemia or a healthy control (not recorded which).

The CDR3 here is CSVEWDGTYEQYF. DNA for the CDR3: TGCAGCGTTGAATGGGACGGAACCTACGAGCAGTACTTC. The chain recombines TRBV29-1 with TRBJ2-7, with D possibly called TRBD1 or TRBD2 (5 bases each). This CDR3 has 13 residues. CDR1 is SQVTM and CDR2 is ANQGSEA in the germline V gene. The germline V and J ends were trimmed by 2 bases and 2 bases, with 10 bases remaining between them.

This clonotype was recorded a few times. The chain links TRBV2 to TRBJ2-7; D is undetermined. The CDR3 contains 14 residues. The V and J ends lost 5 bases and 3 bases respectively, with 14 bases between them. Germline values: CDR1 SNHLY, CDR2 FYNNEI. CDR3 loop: CASSRALQSYEQYF. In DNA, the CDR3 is TGTGCCAGCAGTAGGGCCCTACAGAGCTACGAGCAGTACTTC.

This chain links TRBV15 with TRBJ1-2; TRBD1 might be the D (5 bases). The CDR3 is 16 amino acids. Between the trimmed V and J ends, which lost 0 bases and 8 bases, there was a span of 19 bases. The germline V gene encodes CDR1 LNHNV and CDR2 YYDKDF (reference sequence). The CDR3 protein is CATSRDLSRLTGGYTF. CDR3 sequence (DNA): TGTGCCACCAGCAGAGATCTCTCCAGACTAACAGGCGGCTACACCTTC.

CDR3 DNA sequence: TGCGCCAGCAGCCCGGGACTGCTGCACAGCAAGCAGTACTTC. This sequence encodes CASSPGLLHSKQYF. V usage is TRBV5-1 and J usage is TRBJ2-7, with a possible D match to TRBD2 (6 bases). The V gene lost 4 bases and the J gene lost 8 bases, with 19 bases spanning the gap. This CDR3 comprises 14 residues. From germline, CDR1 is SGHRS and CDR2 YFSETQ. The entire variable domain, with the rest obtained from reference TRBV5-1 and TRBJ2-7, is as follows: KAGVTQTPRYLIKTRGQQVTLSCSPISGHRSVSWYQQTPGQGLQFLFEYFSETQRNKGNFPGRFSGRQFSNSRSEMNVSTLELGDSALYLCASSPGLLHSKQYFGPGTRLTVT.

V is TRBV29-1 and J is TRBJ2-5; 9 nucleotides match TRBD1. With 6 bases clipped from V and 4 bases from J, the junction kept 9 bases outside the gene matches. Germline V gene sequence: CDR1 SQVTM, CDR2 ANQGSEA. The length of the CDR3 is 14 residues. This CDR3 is CSVDNRGRSETQYF. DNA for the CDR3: TGCAGCGTGGATAACAGGGGGCGGTCAGAGACCCAGTACTTC.

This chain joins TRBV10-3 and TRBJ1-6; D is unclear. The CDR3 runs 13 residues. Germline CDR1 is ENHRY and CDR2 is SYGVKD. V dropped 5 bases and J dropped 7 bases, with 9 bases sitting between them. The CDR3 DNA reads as TGTGCCATCAGTTCCTATCTAAATTCACCCCTCCACTTT. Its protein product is CAISSYLNSPLHF.

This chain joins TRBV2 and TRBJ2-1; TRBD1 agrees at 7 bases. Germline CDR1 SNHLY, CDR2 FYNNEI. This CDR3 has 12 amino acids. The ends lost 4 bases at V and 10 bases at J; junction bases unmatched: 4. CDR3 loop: CASSAGQVEQFF. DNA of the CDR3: TGTGCCAGCAGTGCAGGACAGGTAGAGCAGTTCTTC.

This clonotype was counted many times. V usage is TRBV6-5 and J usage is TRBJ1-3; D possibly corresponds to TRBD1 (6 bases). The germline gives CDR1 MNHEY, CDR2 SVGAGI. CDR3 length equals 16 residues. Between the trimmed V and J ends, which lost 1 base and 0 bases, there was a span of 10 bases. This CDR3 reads CASSYLAGASGNTIYF. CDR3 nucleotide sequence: TGTGCCAGCAGTTACTTGGCAGGGGCCTCTGGAAACACCATATATTTT.

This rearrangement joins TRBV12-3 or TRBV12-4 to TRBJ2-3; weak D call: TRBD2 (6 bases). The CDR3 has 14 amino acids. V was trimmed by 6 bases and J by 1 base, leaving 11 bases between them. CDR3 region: CASRIGGGTDTQYF. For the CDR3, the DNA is TGTGCCAGCAGAATCGGCGGGGGCACAGATACGCAGTATTTT.

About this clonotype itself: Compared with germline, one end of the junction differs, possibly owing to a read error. DNA for the CDR3: TGTGCCAGCAGGGAAGACCGACCCCCAGATACGCAGTATTTT. It codes for CASREDRPPDTQYF. The rearrangement uses TRBV2 and TRBJ2-3; D unclear. Germline CDR1 and CDR2: SNHLY and FYNNEI. The CDR3 covers 14 residues.

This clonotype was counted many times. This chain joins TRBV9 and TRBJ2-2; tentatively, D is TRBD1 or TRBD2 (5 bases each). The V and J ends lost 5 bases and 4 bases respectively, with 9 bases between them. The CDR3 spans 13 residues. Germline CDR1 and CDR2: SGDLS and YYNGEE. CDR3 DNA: TGTGCCAGCAGTGGGACCTTCACCGGGGAGCTGTTTTTT. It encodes CASSGTFTGELFF.

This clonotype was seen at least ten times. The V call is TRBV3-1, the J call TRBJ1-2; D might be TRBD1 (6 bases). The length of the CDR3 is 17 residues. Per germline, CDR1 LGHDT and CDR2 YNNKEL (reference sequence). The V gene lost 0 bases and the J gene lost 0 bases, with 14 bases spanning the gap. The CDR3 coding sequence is TGTGCCAGCAGCCAAGAAGGACAGCCCCTAGCTAACTATGGCTACACCTTC. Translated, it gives CASSQEGQPLANYGYTF.

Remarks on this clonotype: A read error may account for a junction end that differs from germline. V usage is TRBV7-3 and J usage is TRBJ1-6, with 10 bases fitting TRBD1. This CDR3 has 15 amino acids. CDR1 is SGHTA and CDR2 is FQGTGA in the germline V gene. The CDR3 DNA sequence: TGTGCCAGCAGCTTAATCGGGACAGGGGATTCACCCCTCCTCTTT. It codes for CASSLIGTGDSPLLF. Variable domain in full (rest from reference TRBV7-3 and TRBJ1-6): GAGVSQTPSNKVTEKGKYVELRCDPISGHTALYWYRQSLGQGPEFLIYFQGTGAADDSGLPNDRFFAVRPEGSVSTLKIQRTERGDSAVYLCASSLIGTGDSPLLFGNGTRLTVT.

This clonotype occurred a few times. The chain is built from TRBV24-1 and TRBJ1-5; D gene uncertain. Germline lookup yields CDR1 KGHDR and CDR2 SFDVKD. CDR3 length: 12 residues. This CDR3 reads CAREGGLQPQHF. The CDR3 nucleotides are TGTGCTAGAGAAGGAGGGCTTCAGCCCCAGCATTTT.

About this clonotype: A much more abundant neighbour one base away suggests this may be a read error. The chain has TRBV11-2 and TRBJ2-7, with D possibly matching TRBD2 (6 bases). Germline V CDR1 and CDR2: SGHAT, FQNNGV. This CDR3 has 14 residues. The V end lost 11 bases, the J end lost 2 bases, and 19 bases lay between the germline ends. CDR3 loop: CAWSHGTGAYEQYF. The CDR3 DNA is TGTGCCTGGAGTCACGGGACGGGAGCCTACGAGCAGTACTTC.

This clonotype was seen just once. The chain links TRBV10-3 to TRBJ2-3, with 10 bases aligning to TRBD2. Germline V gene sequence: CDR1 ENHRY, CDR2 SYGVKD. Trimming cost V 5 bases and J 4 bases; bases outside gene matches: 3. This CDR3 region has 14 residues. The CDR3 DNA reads TGTGCCATCAGTAGCGGGGGGGACTCAGATACGCAGTATTTT. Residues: CAISSGGDSDTQYF.

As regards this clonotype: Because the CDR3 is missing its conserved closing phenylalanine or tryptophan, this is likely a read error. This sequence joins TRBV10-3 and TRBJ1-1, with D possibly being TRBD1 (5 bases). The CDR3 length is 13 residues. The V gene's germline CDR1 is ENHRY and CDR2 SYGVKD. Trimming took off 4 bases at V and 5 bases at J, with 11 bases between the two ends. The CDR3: CAISAGRDTEAFY. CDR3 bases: TGTGCCATCAGTGCAGGGAGAGATACTGAAGCTTTCTAT.

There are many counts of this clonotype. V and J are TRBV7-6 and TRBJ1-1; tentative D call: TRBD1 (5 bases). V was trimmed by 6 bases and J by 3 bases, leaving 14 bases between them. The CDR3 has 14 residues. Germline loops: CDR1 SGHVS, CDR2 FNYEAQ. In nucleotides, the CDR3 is TGTGCCAGCAGTTTCATTTCGGGGGACACTGAAGCTTTCTTT. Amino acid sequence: CASSFISGDTEAFF.